Below, 15 T cell receptor beta chains from the same sample are listed, as sequenced in a study of blood T cells in healthy people across ages. It was with a sample-barcoded 5' primer and a J-beta primer mix that a second PCR of roughly 7 to 12 cycles was run. TCRdb re-derived calls from the 5' RACE reads in MiXCR, one entry per CDR3 protein. Among more than 650,000 distinct CDR3 sequences, roughly 50% were seen once, and the ten largest hold approximately 40%. Sequencing was done on a sample of blood. The receptors stem from an elderly man in good health.

This chain connects TRBV6-1 to TRBJ2-1; 8 bases align to TRBD1. The CDR3 is made up of 15 amino acids. V lost 4 bases and J lost 9; bases outside the gene matches: 11. CDR1 and CDR2 from the germline V gene are MNHNS and SASEGT. The CDR3 is CASSAQGGTGGEQFF. The CDR3 bases are TGTGCCAGCAGTGCTCAAGGAGGGACAGGAGGTGAGCAGTTCTTC.

This chain uses TRBV27 with TRBJ2-7, with D perhaps being TRBD1 or TRBD2 (5 bases each). CDR1 and CDR2 from the germline V gene are MNHEY and SMNVEV (reference sequence). There are 15 residues in the CDR3. V lost 4 bases and J 5 bases, leaving 18 bases between the germline ends. The CDR3 DNA follows: TGTGCCAGCAGTTCTTTCGACCTGAGGGGAAACGAGCAGTACTTC. Translated, it gives CASSSFDLRGNEQYF.

CDR3 in DNA: TGTGCCAGCAGTAGGGACAGGGTACTGGAGACCCAGTTCTTC. Residues: CASSRDRVLETQFF. The chain combines TRBV28 with TRBJ2-1; 9 nucleotides align to TRBD1. The trim removed 5 bases at V and 13 bases at J, leaving 12 bases unmatched. The CDR3 is made up of 14 amino acids. The V gene's germline CDR1 is MDHEN and CDR2 SYDVKM. Full variable domain (missing parts from reference TRBV28 and TRBJ2-1): DVKVTQSSRYLVKRTGEKVFLECVQDMDHENMFWYRQDPGLGLRLIYFSYDVKMKEKGDIPEGYSVSREKKERFSLILESASTNQTSMYLCASSRDRVLETQFFGPGTRLTVL.

The chain employs TRBV2 and TRBJ2-3, with TRBD2 identical over 11 bases. The CDR3 runs 14 residues. Losses at the gene ends were 7 bases for V and 14 bases for J; bases not matched to a gene: 14. Germline V gene sequence: CDR1 SNHLY, CDR2 FYNNEI. The DNA of the CDR3 is TGTGCCAGCACCCTAGCGGGAGGAGGCAGATACGCGTATTTT. It encodes CASTLAGGGRYAYF.

In this sample, this clonotype turned up many times. CDR3 loop: CSVGGLAQSEQYF. The CDR3 nucleotides are TGCAGCGTTGGGGGACTAGCGCAATCCGAGCAGTACTTC. The chain recombines TRBV29-1 with TRBJ2-7, with 10 positions matching TRBD2. This CDR3 region has 13 residues. Trimming took 4 bases from V and 6 from J; bases not matched to a gene: 6. Germline CDR1 and CDR2: SQVTM and ANQGSEA.

This clonotype was counted only a few times. The rearrangement joins TRBV10-2 to TRBJ2-7; D remains unclear. The DNA end lines up better with TRBJ2-4; the J call may be wrong. The germline gives CDR1 WSHSY, CDR2 SAAADI. This CDR3 has 11 residues. The CDR3: CASSDRSIQYF. Here the CDR3 DNA reads TGCGCCAGCAGTGACCGAAGCATTCAGTACTTC.

In this sample, this clonotype turned up once. The gene calls are TRBV20-1 and TRBJ1-1; D not resolved. The V gene's germline CDR1 is DFQATT and CDR2 SNEGSKA (reference sequence). Trimming shortened V by 4 bases and J by 5 bases, and 8 bases separated the two germline ends. This CDR3 has 11 residues. The CDR3 sequence: CSAMGWTEAFF. The CDR3 bases are TGCAGTGCTATGGGGTGGACTGAAGCTTTCTTT.

The rearrangement links TRBV24-1 to TRBJ1-2; tentatively, D is TRBD1 (6 bases). The CDR3 has 16 amino acids. V was shortened by 2 bases and J by 1 base, with 13 bases between the two germline ends. The germline CDR1 and CDR2 sequences are KGHDR and SFDVKD. Here the CDR3 reads CATSDSGTNDNYGYTF. CDR3 nucleotides: TGTGCCACCAGTGATTCTGGGACAAACGATAACTATGGCTACACCTTC.

V usage is TRBV6-5 and J usage is TRBJ2-1, with 7 bases lining up with TRBD1. Germline assignment: CDR1 MNHEY and CDR2 SVGAGI. The CDR3 runs 14 residues. J lost 3 bases, V lost 6 bases, and 5 bases had no gene match. CDR3 DNA: TGTGCCAGCAGACTTCCAGGGGGCTACAATGAGCAGTTCTTC. Protein: CASRLPGGYNEQFF.

The V gene is TRBV5-1, the J gene TRBJ2-1, with D possibly being TRBD2 (5 bases). The ends were cut back, 7 bases at V and 0 bases at J, with 20 bases in the middle. From germline, CDR1 is SGHRS and CDR2 YFSETQ. The CDR3 is 17 residues long. The CDR3: CASAFLGLSSSYNEQFF. In DNA, the CDR3 is TGCGCCAGCGCCTTTCTTGGACTTTCTAGCTCCTACAATGAGCAGTTCTTC. The full variable domain, with the rest looked up from reference TRBV5-1 and TRBJ2-1, is KAGVTQTPRYLIKTRGQQVTLSCSPISGHRSVSWYQQTPGQGLQFLFEYFSETQRNKGNFPGRFSGRQFSNSRSEMNVSTLELGDSALYLCASAFLGLSSSYNEQFFGPGTRLTVL.

The chain carries TRBV25-1 and TRBJ2-5, with TRBD2 identical over 7 bases. The J call may be incorrect, as the DNA end agrees better with TRBJ2-7. CDR3 length: 13 amino acids. In germline, CDR1 is MGHDK, CDR2 SYGVNS. CDR3 protein: CASSRKGGVEQYF. The CDR3 nucleotides read TGTGCCAGCTCCAGGAAGGGAGGGGTCGAGCAGTACTTC.

CDR3 in DNA: TGTGCCAGCAGTTATGAGCCCCAGCATTTT. It specifies CASSYEPQHF. The rearrangement joins TRBV6-5 to TRBJ1-5, with D hard to call. The germline gives CDR1 MNHEY, CDR2 SVGAGI. Trimming removed 3 bases from V and 8 bases from J, with 2 bases in between. The CDR3 loop spans 10 amino acids.

V usage is TRBV28 and J usage is TRBJ2-7, with TRBD1 identical over 10 bases. Germline-derived CDR1 and CDR2 are MDHEN and SYDVKM. The trim removed 5 bases at V and 3 bases at J, leaving 7 bases unmatched. The CDR3 runs to 15 residues. This CDR3 is CASSLPGTGDYEQYF. In nucleotides, the CDR3 is TGTGCCAGCAGTCTTCCCGGGACAGGGGACTACGAGCAGTACTTC.

This clonotype was counted between two and nine times. The chain joins TRBV4-2 to TRBJ2-7; TRBD2 matches at 14 bases. Germline V gene data show CDR1 as LGHNA and CDR2 as YNFKEQ. With 0 bases clipped from V and 0 bases from J, the junction kept 7 bases outside the gene matches. The CDR3 is 19 residues long. CDR3 protein: CASSQEGLAGVGGSYEQYF. The CDR3 DNA is TGTGCCAGCAGCCAAGAGGGACTAGCGGGAGTCGGGGGCTCCTACGAGCAGTACTTC.

Notes on this clonotype: A much larger clonotype is one base distant, so this may be a read error. The chain joins TRBV11-2 to TRBJ2-7, with unresolved D. The CDR3 loop spans 13 amino acids. Germline-derived CDR1 and CDR2 are SGHAT and FQNNGV. The CDR3 DNA reads as TGTGCCAACAGCTTAGGTGGGAACTACGAGCAGTACTTC. Protein product: CANSLGGNYEQYF. Full variable domain (outside the CDR3, taken from reference TRBV11-2 and TRBJ2-7): EAGVAQSPRYKIIEKRQSVAFWCNPISGHATLYWYQQILGQGPKLLIQFQNNGVVDDSQLPKDRFSAERLKGVDSTLKIQPAKLEDSAVYLCANSLGGNYEQYFGPGTRLTVT.